This entry features one T cell receptor beta chain sequence. The antigen remains unidentified. The germline CDR1 and CDR2 sequences are MNHEY and SVGAGI. Trimming took 2 bases from V and 2 from J, leaving 10 bases between them. The CDR3 runs 15 residues. The sample belongs to a study of T-cell memory formation after mild COVID-19. Study-wide findings and caveats: Cross-reactive memory appears to have joined, as suggested by some responding clones showing up in pre-infection memory. Whereas later expanders leaned CD4+, clones contracting day 15 to 85 showed a balanced CD4/CD8 makeup.

TCRdb re-analysed the 5' RACE reads in MiXCR, keeping a single row per CDR3 protein. Of about 170,000 distinct CDR3 sequences in the sample, 13% were seen once. The chain uses TRBV6-5 and TRBJ2-1, with D possibly TRBD2 on 5 matching bases. This clonotype was sampled from a man aged 18 to 35 who had mild COVID-19 (a few samples of this study predate the infection). Cell type and time point are not known. Sequencing used PBMCs or a T cell subset sorted from them (not recorded which). Here the CDR3 DNA reads TGTGCCAGCAGTTACGGACTGTCACCCTACAATGAGCAGTTCTTC. Residues: CASSYGLSPYNEQFF.